This T cell receptor beta chain was sequenced for a study of blood T cell repertoires in COVID-19. The overall study: Acute and convalescent COVID-19 specimens originated in the United States, Italy and Spain. Nucleic acid was either cDNA or gDNA, and it came from T cells, B-cell-depleted T cells, or PBMCs.

The junction had 5 bases not matched to a gene; V was cut back by 2 bases and J by 2 bases. Germline lookup yields CDR1 KGHSH and CDR2 LQKENI. CDR3 size: 15 residues. In the source study's methods: Using reference gene primer amplification, nucleated cell counts were estimated. Profiling relied on immunoSEQ multiplex PCR, and the TCRdb table lists in-frame clones only, not all of them. From that table come the V and J calls and clone size; the DNA was used to work out D and trimming. The table lists 60,000 to 80,000 clones, approximately 88% of them singletons. Sequencing input: peripheral blood. The TCR was taken from a man aged 45-60 years with active COVID-19. The rearrangement links TRBV18 to TRBJ2-7, with TRBD1 matching 8 bases. The CDR3 region has the DNA TGTGCCAGCTCACCAAAGCCAGGGGGCCCCTACGAGCAGTACTTC. Protein: CASSPKPGGPYEQYF.